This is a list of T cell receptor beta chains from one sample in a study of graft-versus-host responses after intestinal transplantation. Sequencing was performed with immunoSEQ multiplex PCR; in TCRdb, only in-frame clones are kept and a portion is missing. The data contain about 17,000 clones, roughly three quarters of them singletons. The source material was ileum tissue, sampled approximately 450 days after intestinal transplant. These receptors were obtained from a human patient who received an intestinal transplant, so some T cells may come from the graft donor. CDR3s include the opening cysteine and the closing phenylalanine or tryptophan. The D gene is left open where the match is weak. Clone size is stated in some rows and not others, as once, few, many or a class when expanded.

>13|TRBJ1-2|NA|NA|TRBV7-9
TGTGCCAGCAGCTGGAACAGCGAAACTGGCTACACCTTC
CASSWNSETGYTF
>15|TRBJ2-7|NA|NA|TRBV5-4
TGTGCCAGCAGCTTAATTACAGAGGTGGGCTACGAGCAGTACTTC
CASSLITEVGYEQYF
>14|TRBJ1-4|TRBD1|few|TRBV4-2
TGTGCCAGCAGACAAGGGGGCCAGAATGAAAAACTGTTTTTT
CASRQGGQNEKLFF
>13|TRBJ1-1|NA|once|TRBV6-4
TGTGCCAGCAGTGAGGGGGTGGGCACTGAAGCTTTCTTT
CASSEGVGTEAFF
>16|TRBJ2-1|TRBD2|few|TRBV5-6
TGTGCCAGCAGCTTGGAGGTGACTAGCTACTCAAATGAGCAGTTCTTC
CASSLEVTSYSNEQFF
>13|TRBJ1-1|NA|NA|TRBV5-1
TGCGCCAGCAGCTTGGCCGGGTCCAACGAAGCTTTCTTT
CASSLAGSNEAFF
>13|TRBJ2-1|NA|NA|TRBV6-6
TGTGCCAGCAGGGGTGTTGCCTACAATGAGCAGTTCTTC
CASRGVAYNEQFF
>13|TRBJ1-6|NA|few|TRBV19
TGTGCCAGTAGTATACGGGAGGGCTCACCCCTCCACTTT
CASSIREGSPLHF
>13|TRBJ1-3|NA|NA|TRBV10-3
TGTGCCATCAGTGGAGGGGCTGGAAACACCATATATTTT
CAISGGAGNTIYF
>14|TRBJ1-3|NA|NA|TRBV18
TGTGCCAGCTCCACAACGATCGGAAAAAACACCATATATTTT
CASSTTIGKNTIYF
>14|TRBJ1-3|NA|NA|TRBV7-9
TGTGCCAGCAGCGCCCTTCAATCTGGAAACACCATATATTTT
CASSALQSGNTIYF
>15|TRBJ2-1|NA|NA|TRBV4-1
TGCGCCAGCAGCCAAGAGTATCGGAGTTTGAATGAGCAGCTCTTC
CASSQEYRSLNEQLF
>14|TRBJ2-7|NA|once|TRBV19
TGTGCCAGTAGTCGGCTGACCCGAGACTACGAGCAGTACTTC
CASSRLTRDYEQYF
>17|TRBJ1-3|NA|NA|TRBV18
TGTGCCAGCTCCCCCACCTCGGTCGAGTACTCTGGAAACACCATATATTTT
CASSPTSVEYSGNTIYF
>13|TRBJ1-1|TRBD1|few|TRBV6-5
TGTGCCAGCAGGAGGACAGGGGGCACTGAAGCTTTCTTT
CASRRTGGTEAFF
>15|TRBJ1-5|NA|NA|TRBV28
TGTGCCAGCAGCACCCCTGGGCGGGGGTATCAGCCCCAGCATTTC
CASSTPGRGYQPQHF
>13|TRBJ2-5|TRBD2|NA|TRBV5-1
TGCGCCAGCAGCGGAACTAGCGGGGGGCCCCAGTACTTC
CASSGTSGGPQYF
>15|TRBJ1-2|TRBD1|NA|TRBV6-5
TGTGCCAGCCGCGGGACAGGGTCGGGGAACTATGGCTACACCTTC
CASRGTGSGNYGYTF
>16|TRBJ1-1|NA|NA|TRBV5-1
TGCGCCAGCAGCTTGTACCCCACCGGGGATAGCACTGAAGCTTTCTTT
CASSLYPTGDSTEAFF
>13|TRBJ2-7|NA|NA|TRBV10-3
TGTGCCATCAGCGGGACAAGGACCTACGAGCAGTACTTC
CAISGTRTYEQYF
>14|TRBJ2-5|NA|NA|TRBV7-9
TGTGCCAGCAGCTTACGGCAGGACCAAGAGACCCAGTACTTC
CASSLRQDQETQYF
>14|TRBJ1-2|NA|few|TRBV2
TGTGCCAGCAGTGAAGTCTCTTCCCCTTATGGCTACACCTTC
CASSEVSSPYGYTF
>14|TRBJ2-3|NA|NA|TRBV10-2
TGCGCCAGCAGTGAGGGAACGAGCTCAGATACGCAGTATTTT
CASSEGTSSDTQYF
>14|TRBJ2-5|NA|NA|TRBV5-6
TGTGCCAGCAGCTCCGTTGCGGGTGGGGAGACCCAGTACTTC
CASSSVAGGETQYF
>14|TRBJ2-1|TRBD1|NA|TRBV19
TGTGCCAGAGGGGGGACAGGGGGTTCCAATGAGCAGTTCTTC
CARGGTGGSNEQFF
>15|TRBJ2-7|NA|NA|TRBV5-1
TGCGCCAGCAGCTCACTCGCGGGACTCCTCTACGAGCAGTACTTC
CASSSLAGLLYEQYF
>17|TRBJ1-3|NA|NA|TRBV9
TGTGCCAGCAGCGACAGCGGGGGCTTTTACTCTGGAAACACCATATATTTT
CASSDSGGFYSGNTIYF
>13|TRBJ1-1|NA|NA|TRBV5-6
TGTGCCAGCAGCTTGGGTCTGAACACTGAAGCTTTCTTT
CASSLGLNTEAFF
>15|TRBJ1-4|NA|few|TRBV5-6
TGTGCCAGCAGCCCACCTAATTTGGCTAATGAAAAACTGTTTTTT
CASSPPNLANEKLFF
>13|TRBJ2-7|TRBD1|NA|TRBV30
TGTGCGACAACCGGGACAGCTACCTACGAGCAGTACTTC
CATTGTATYEQYF
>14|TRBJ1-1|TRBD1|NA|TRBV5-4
TGTGCCAGCGGGGACAGCCAAATGAACACTGAAGCTTTCTTT
CASGDSQMNTEAFF
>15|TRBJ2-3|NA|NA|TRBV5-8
TGTGCCAGCAGCCGAATCCGGACAGAATCAGATACGCAGTATTTT
CASSRIRTESDTQYF
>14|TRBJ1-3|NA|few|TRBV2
TGTGCCAGCAGCCCGGGACGGTGGAGGAACACCATATATTTT
CASSPGRWRNTIYF
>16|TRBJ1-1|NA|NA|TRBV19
TGTGCCAGTAGTACCCTACAGAGAGACTTGAACACTGAAGCTTTCTTT
CASSTLQRDLNTEAFF
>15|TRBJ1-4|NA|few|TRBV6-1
TGTGCCAGCAGCCCCCAACTCCCAACTAATGAAAAACTGTTTTTT
CASSPQLPTNEKLFF
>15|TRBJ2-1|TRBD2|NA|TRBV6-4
TGTGCCAGCAGTGAAGGGACTAGCGGCTACAATGAGCAGTTCTTC
CASSEGTSGYNEQFF
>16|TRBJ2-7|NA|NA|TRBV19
TGTGCCAGTAGTACCAGGGGGGCAGCGGTCGGCTACGAGCAGTACTTC
CASSTRGAAVGYEQYF
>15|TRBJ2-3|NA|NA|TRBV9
TGTGCCAGCAGCGTCGGGGGTTCTAGCACAGATACGCAGTATTTT
CASSVGGSSTDTQYF
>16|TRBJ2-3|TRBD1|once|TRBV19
TGTGCCAGTAGTATAAAACAGGGGTTCTTTGCGGATACGCAGTATTTT
CASSIKQGFFADTQYF
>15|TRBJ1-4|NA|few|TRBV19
TGTGCCAGTAGTTCTCTTTCGGGGGCTAGGGAAAAACTGTTTTTT
CASSSLSGAREKLFF
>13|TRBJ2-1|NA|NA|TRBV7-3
TGTGCCAGCAGCTTATTCCCGGGGGATGAGCAGTTCTTC
CASSLFPGDEQFF
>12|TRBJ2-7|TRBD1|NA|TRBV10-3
TGTGCCATTGGGACAGGGGGGGCCGAGCAGTACTTC
CAIGTGGAEQYF
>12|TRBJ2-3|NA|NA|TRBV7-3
TGTGCCAGCAGCCCTCGCGGAGATACGCAGTATTTT
CASSPRGDTQYF
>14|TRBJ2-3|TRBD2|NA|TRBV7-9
TGTGCCAGCAGCTCCACTAGCGGGGCAGATACGCAGTATTTT
CASSSTSGADTQYF
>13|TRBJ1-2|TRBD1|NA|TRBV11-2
TGTGCCAGCAGCTGGACAGGGTCCTATGGCTACACCTTC
CASSWTGSYGYTF
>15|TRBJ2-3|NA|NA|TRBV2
TGTGCCAGCACCTCCGAGTGGACTCGCCCAGATACGCAGTATTTT
CASTSEWTRPDTQYF
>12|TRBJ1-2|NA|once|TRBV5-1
TGCGCCAGCAGCTTGGGAGGGCTGGGCTACACCTTC
CASSLGGLGYTF